Here is one T cell receptor (beta chain) with its context. Antigen: not known. The sample's time point: week 23, last vaccination. A 20-mer mutant IDH1 peptide at 300 ug was injected subcutaneously with topical imiquimod. New astrocytomas of WHO grade 3 or 4 that were IDH1-mutant and ATRX-lost were found in the donors. These data come from a study of a mutant IDH1 vaccine in newly diagnosed glioma. Across the whole study: Treated individuals were about 60% male and roughly 40% female, averaging roughly 40 years of age.

Clones were sequenced by immunoSEQ multiplex PCR, and TCRdb holds only the in-frame ones, with some missing. There are around 40,000 clones in the sample; 78% occur only once, and approximately 6.5% lies in the top ten. The length of the CDR3 is 14 residues. CDR1 SGHTA and CDR2 FQGNSA come from the germline V gene. Trimming shortened V by 0 bases and J by 5 bases, and 8 bases separated the two germline ends. The sequence was obtained from a woman in her 40s with glioma. Some clones in this sample may be carry-over from other donors' samples. The chain carries TRBV7-2 and TRBJ2-1; a possible D gene is TRBD1 (6 bases). The sequenced sample was PBMCs, obtained from a glioma patient whose treatment included an IDH1 peptide vaccine. CDR3 sequence: CASSLARTDNEQFF. CDR3 bases: TGTGCCAGCAGCTTAGCGAGGACAGACAATGAGCAGTTCTTC.